This T cell receptor beta chain was sequenced during a study of technical replicates of blood from several donors. Assay used: immunoSEQ multiplex PCR; TCRdb lists only in-frame clones, some missing. This sample has 95,000 to 100,000 clones, with roughly 95% found just once. Germline CDR1 MNHEY, CDR2 SVGAGI. The CDR3 extends over 14 amino acids. V was pared by 5 bases and J by 5 bases, with 5 bases of the junction left unmatched. This sequence originates from a human donor in good health. The V and J genes are TRBV6-5 and TRBJ1-5, with 8 bases that match TRBD1. Sequences were obtained from T cells isolated from PBMCs. The CDR3 is CASSKQGGDQPQHF. The DNA for the CDR3 is TGTGCCAGCAGTAAACAGGGGGGGGATCAGCCCCAGCATTTT.